The rows below give T cell receptor beta chains drawn from one sample of a study of T-cell memory formation after mild COVID-19. In TCRdb, the 5' RACE reads were re-called with MiXCR into one record per CDR3 protein. The data contain roughly 250,000 distinct CDR3 sequences, approximately 15% of them singletons. Sequenced input: PBMCs or a T cell subset sorted from them (not recorded which). The receptors derive from a young man who had mild COVID-19 (a few samples of this study predate the infection). Cell type and time point are not known. The CDR3 runs from the conserved cysteine through the conserved F or W. Fields, in order: D gene, J gene, clone size, V gene, CDR3 DNA, CDR3 protein. A D gene is named only where the DNA matches it firmly. Expanded clones are given a class, and other clones once, few, many or no size at all.

>NA|TRBJ2-3|few|TRBV18
TGTGCCAGCTCACCTTTGGATTCTAGCACAGATACGCAGTATTTT
CASSPLDSSTDTQYF
>TRBD2|TRBJ2-3|NA|TRBV4-3
TGCGCCAGCAGCCAAGATGGGGATACTAGCGGTAGCACAGATACGCAGTATTTT
CASSQDGDTSGSTDTQYF
>NA|TRBJ2-7|NA|TRBV29-1
TGCAGCGTTCGTGTGGTCAGGCCCCCTGACGAGCAGTACTTC
CSVRVVRPPDEQYF
>NA|TRBJ2-2|NA|TRBV5-1
TGCGCCAGCAGCTTGCAGGGGTTAGTCGCCGGGGAGCTGTTTTTT
CASSLQGLVAGELFF
>TRBD2|TRBJ2-3|NA|TRBV2
TGTGCCAGCCCGGGGAGGGTGACAGATACGCAGTATTTT
CASPGRVTDTQYF
>NA|TRBJ2-3|few|TRBV19
TGTGCCAGTTTCGGAGATACGCAGTATTTT
CASFGDTQYF
>TRBD2|TRBJ2-1|NA|TRBV29-1
TGCAGCGATCTAGCGGATACCTACAATGAGCAGTTCTTC
CSDLADTYNEQFF
>NA|TRBJ1-6|few|TRBV21-1
TGTGCCAGCTGGCGATCTCGGAGTTTTAATTCACCCCTCCACTTT
CASWRSRSFNSPLHF
>NA|TRBJ2-7|NA|TRBV7-2
TGTGCCAGCAGCTTCCAGGGGCTAGCCCACTACGAGCAGTACTTC
CASSFQGLAHYEQYF
>TRBD2|TRBJ2-2|few|TRBV7-2
TGTGCCAGCAGCTTAGAGCGGACTAGCGGGGTTGGGACCGGGGAGCTGTTTTTT
CASSLERTSGVGTGELFF
>TRBD2|TRBJ2-2|few|TRBV11-1
TGTGCCAGCAGCTCGGTCAGCGGGGGCACCGGGGAGCTGTTTTTT
CASSSVSGGTGELFF
>NA|TRBJ1-1|few|TRBV2
TGTGCCACAAACGGGGGCCCGAACGAGGGCACTGAAGCTTTCTTT
CATNGGPNEGTEAFF
>NA|TRBJ1-2|NA|TRBV18
TGTGCCAGCTCACCTTCGCCAGCCCAGGGTGGCTACACCTTC
CASSPSPAQGGYTF
>TRBD1|TRBJ1-6|few|TRBV6-5
TGTGCCAGCAGCCCCGGACAGGGTAGATCACCCCTCCACTTT
CASSPGQGRSPLHF
>NA|TRBJ2-5|few|TRBV5-1
TGCGCCAGCAGCTTGGAAGGACGGAGGAGAGAGACCCAGTACTTC
CASSLEGRRRETQYF
>NA|TRBJ1-2|few|TRBV11-2
TGTGCCAGCAGCTCAATTCGGAGCTATGGCTACACCTTC
CASSSIRSYGYTF
>NA|TRBJ1-1|few|TRBV6-2/TRBV6-3
TGTGCCAGCAGATCCGCCCGCAGGGAGAACACTGAAGCTTTCTTT
CASRSARRENTEAFF
>TRBD2|TRBJ2-3|NA|TRBV20-1
TGCAGTGCTAGAGGAGCGGGGAGAGATACGCAGTATTTT
CSARGAGRDTQYF
>NA|TRBJ2-3|few|TRBV7-2
TGTGCCAGCAGCTCCACCGGGGTTAGGGATACGCAGTATTTT
CASSSTGVRDTQYF
>NA|TRBJ1-3|few|TRBV6-5
TGTGCCAGCAAGGGGTCGCTCTCTGGAAACACCATATATTTT
CASKGSLSGNTIYF
>NA|TRBJ2-1|many|TRBV10-1
TGCGCCAGCAGTGAGTCTAGGCAGGAGACCTCCTACAATGAGCAGTTCTTC
CASSESRQETSYNEQFF
>NA|TRBJ1-1|few|TRBV29-1
TGCAGCGTTGAATCTCCAAGGACTGAAGCTTTCTTT
CSVESPRTEAFF
>NA|TRBJ2-5|NA|TRBV9
TGTGCCAGCAGCGTAGAGGGCAGGGCGAGAGAAGAGACCCAGTACTTC
CASSVEGRAREETQYF
>TRBD1|TRBJ1-3|NA|TRBV5-6
TGTGCCAGCAGTCAAGACAGGGCGGTAGACACCATATATTTT
CASSQDRAVDTIYF
>NA|TRBJ1-2|NA|TRBV7-9
TGTGCCAGCGGGCTTTCCTATGGCTACACCTTC
CASGLSYGYTF
>TRBD1|TRBJ1-6|few|TRBV19
TGTGCCAGTAAGGAGCCGGGACAGGGAAATTCACCCCTCCACTTT
CASKEPGQGNSPLHF
>NA|TRBJ2-5|few|TRBV6-1
TGTGCCAGCAGAGCTAGGGTCTTCCAAGAGACCCAGTACTTC
CASRARVFQETQYF
>NA|TRBJ2-1|NA|TRBV5-1
TGCGCCAGCAGCTTAGGGGCCGGGGGCTTCGAGGAGCAGTTCTTC
CASSLGAGGFEEQFF
>TRBD1|TRBJ1-1|NA|TRBV7-9
TGTGCCAGCAGCTCAGGAGGGGGCATGAACACTGAAGCTTTCTTT
CASSSGGGMNTEAFF
>NA|TRBJ1-2|NA|TRBV2
TGTGCCAGCAGTGAAAAGGGGTGGGGCTACACCTTC
CASSEKGWGYTF
>NA|TRBJ2-1|few|TRBV7-9
TGTGCCAGCGGCTACAATGAGCAGTTCTTC
CASGYNEQFF
>NA|TRBJ2-1|NA|TRBV20-1
TGCAGTGCCCCCTGGGCTAGTCATGAGCAGTTCTTC
CSAPWASHEQFF
>TRBD1|TRBJ1-4|NA|TRBV7-9
TGTGCCAGCAGCTTCCGACAGGGTGGTGAAAAACTGTTTTTT
CASSFRQGGEKLFF
>NA|TRBJ2-1|few|TRBV24-1
TGTGCCACCAGTGATTACCGAAAGAATGAGCAGTTCTTC
CATSDYRKNEQFF
>TRBD1|TRBJ1-3|NA|TRBV12-3/TRBV12-4
TGTGCCAGCAGTCCTACGACAGGGTCGGGCACCATATATTTT
CASSPTTGSGTIYF
>NA|TRBJ1-1|once|TRBV10-3
TGTGCCATCAGGGGCTTAGGGGGAAGCACTGAAGCTTTCTTT
CAIRGLGGSTEAFF
>NA|TRBJ2-1|NA|TRBV7-8
TGTGCCAGCAGCCCCAGGGTTGGCGAGCAGTTCTTC
CASSPRVGEQFF
>TRBD1|TRBJ2-2|few|TRBV20-1
TGCAGTGCTGGACCCGCAGGGGGCGAGGGGGAGCTGTTTTTT
CSAGPAGGEGELFF
>TRBD1|TRBJ1-5|few|TRBV6-1
TGTGCCAGCAGCGGGACAGGGTATCAGCCCCAGCATTTT
CASSGTGYQPQHF
>NA|TRBJ1-1|few|TRBV6-1
TGTGCCAGCATAGAGGGGGTAGCTTTCTTT
CASIEGVAFF
>TRBD2|TRBJ2-5|NA|TRBV4-1
TGCGCCAGCAGCCAAGAGCGGGGGTGGGAGACCCAGTACTTC
CASSQERGWETQYF
>TRBD1|TRBJ1-2|NA|TRBV6-2/TRBV6-3
TGTGCCAGCAGCCCCCGGTTTGGGACAGTTTATGGCTACACCTTC
CASSPRFGTVYGYTF
>NA|TRBJ2-3|NA|TRBV7-8
TGTGCCAGCAGCTTAGGGGCAGGAACTAGCACAGATACGCAGTATTTT
CASSLGAGTSTDTQYF
>NA|TRBJ2-2|NA|TRBV5-1
TGCGCCAGCAGCCCGGCCGCGGGACCCGGGGAGCTGTTTTTT
CASSPAAGPGELFF
>NA|TRBJ2-1|many|TRBV29-1
TGCAGCGTGGCATTCTCCTACAATGAGCAGTTCTTC
CSVAFSYNEQFF
>TRBD1|TRBJ1-6|NA|TRBV5-6
TGTGCCAGCAGCGGAGACAGGGGAGGGAATTCACCCCTCCACTTT
CASSGDRGGNSPLHF
>NA|TRBJ1-1|few|TRBV25-1
TGTGCCAGCAGACAGGGTTTTGGGGGAGCTTTCTTT
CASRQGFGGAFF
>NA|TRBJ1-5|NA|TRBV12-3/TRBV12-4
TGTGCCAGCAGTTTAACTGGGACTCAGCCCCAGCATTTT
CASSLTGTQPQHF
>NA|TRBJ2-7|many|TRBV12-3/TRBV12-4
TGTGCCAGCAGTTTCGGGGTCGCCTACGAGCAGTACTTC
CASSFGVAYEQYF
>NA|TRBJ1-4|few|TRBV4-2
TGTGCCAGCAGCCAAGGAGGGGTTAATGAAAAACTGTTTTTT
CASSQGGVNEKLFF
>NA|TRBJ2-7|NA|TRBV4-1
TGCGCCAGCAGCCAAGAAGTCGGGCAGTACGAGCAGTACTTC
CASSQEVGQYEQYF
>NA|TRBJ2-1|NA|TRBV10-3
TGTGCCATCAGTGACAGGGGACGGGTCAGTGGGCAGTTCTTC
CAISDRGRVSGQFF
>NA|TRBJ2-5|NA|TRBV24-1
TGTGCCACCAGAGGACGGTTCCAAGAGACCAAGTACTTC
CATRGRFQETKYF